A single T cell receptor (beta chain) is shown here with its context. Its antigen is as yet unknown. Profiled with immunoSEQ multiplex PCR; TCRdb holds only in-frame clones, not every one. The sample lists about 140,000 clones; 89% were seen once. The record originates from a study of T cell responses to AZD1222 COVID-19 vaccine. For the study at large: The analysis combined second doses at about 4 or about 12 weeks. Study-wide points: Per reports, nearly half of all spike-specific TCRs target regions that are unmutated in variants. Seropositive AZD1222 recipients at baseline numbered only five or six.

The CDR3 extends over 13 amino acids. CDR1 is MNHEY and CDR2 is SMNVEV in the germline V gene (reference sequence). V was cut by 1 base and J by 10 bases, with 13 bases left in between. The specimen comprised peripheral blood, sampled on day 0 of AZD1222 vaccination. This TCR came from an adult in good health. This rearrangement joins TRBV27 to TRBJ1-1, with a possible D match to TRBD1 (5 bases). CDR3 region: CASSLLQGGLAFF. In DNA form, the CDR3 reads TGTGCCAGCAGTTTATTGCAGGGAGGGTTAGCTTTCTTT.